Listed below are T cell receptor beta chains from one sample, sequenced in a study of Graves' ophthalmopathy and Graves' hyperthyroidism. TCRdb reanalysed the multiplex PCR reads using MiXCR and keeps one entry per CDR3 protein. The repertoire includes 680,000 or so distinct CDR3 sequences, about a fifth of them detected once, and approximately 7% sits in the top ten. The source material was peripheral blood. The receptor set was obtained from a woman under 30 with stable Graves' hyperthyroidism. Some clones in this sample may be carry-over from other donors' samples. CDR3s include the opening cysteine and the closing phenylalanine or tryptophan. A D gene is named only where the DNA matches it firmly. The size entry is marked missing in some rows and otherwise reads once, few, many or a size class.

V: TRBV11-2
size: .
D: TRBD1
length: 14
J: TRBJ1-5
DNA: TGTGCCAGCAGTACCCGACAGGGAAATCAGCCCCAGCATTTT
CDR3: CASSTRQGNQPQHF

V: TRBV28
size: many
D: .
length: 15
J: TRBJ2-7
DNA: TGTGCCAGCAGCCCCGACCCGCTTAGCCCATACGAGCAGTACTTC
CDR3: CASSPDPLSPYEQYF

V: TRBV2
size: few
D: .
length: 13
J: TRBJ2-7
DNA: TGTGCCAGCAGTGAAGTGGGCGGCTACGAGCAGTACTTC
CDR3: CASSEVGGYEQYF

V: TRBV2
size: many
D: .
length: 14
J: TRBJ1-1
DNA: TGTGCCAGCAGTGAAGCGGAAGGGGGCACTGAAGCTTTCTTT
CDR3: CASSEAEGGTEAFF

V: TRBV19
size: few
D: TRBD2
length: 16
J: TRBJ2-5
DNA: TGTGCCAGTAGTCCCACTAGCGGGGGTGCGCAAGAGACCCAGTACTTC
CDR3: CASSPTSGGAQETQYF

V: TRBV2
size: many
D: .
length: 15
J: TRBJ2-4
DNA: TGTGCCAGCACCAACCTGTCCGGGGCCAAAAACATTCAGTACTTC
CDR3: CASTNLSGAKNIQYF

V: TRBV12-3/TRBV12-4
size: many
D: .
length: 13
J: TRBJ1-6
DNA: TGTGCCAGCAGTGCATGGAGTAATTCACCCCTCCACTTT
CDR3: CASSAWSNSPLHF

V: TRBV20-1
size: .
D: .
length: 13
J: TRBJ2-7
DNA: TGCAGTGCTAGAGATACAGCGACCTACGAGCAGTACTTC
CDR3: CSARDTATYEQYF

V: TRBV30
size: .
D: .
length: 13
J: TRBJ1-1
DNA: TGTGCCTGGAGTGAAGGAGGTCACACTGAAGCTTTCTTT
CDR3: CAWSEGGHTEAFF

V: TRBV12-3/TRBV12-4
size: .
D: TRBD2
length: 18
J: TRBJ2-2
DNA: TGTGCCAGCAGTTTCCCGACTAGCGGGAGGACGAACACCGGGGAGCTGTTTTTT
CDR3: CASSFPTSGRTNTGELFF

V: TRBV6-1
size: many
D: TRBD2
length: 15
J: TRBJ2-5
DNA: TGTGCCAGCAGCAATCTAGCGGGAGTAGTTGAGACCCAGTACTTC
CDR3: CASSNLAGVVETQYF

V: TRBV6-5
size: .
D: .
length: 13
J: TRBJ1-5
DNA: TGTGCCAGCAGTTACGGTGTGGGTGAGCCCCAGCATTTT
CDR3: CASSYGVGEPQHF

V: TRBV11-2
size: .
D: .
length: 14
J: TRBJ2-7
DNA: TGTGCCAGCAGCAAAGCGCCCTGGCTTGATGAGCAGTACTTC
CDR3: CASSKAPWLDEQYF

V: TRBV7-9
size: many
D: .
length: 14
J: TRBJ2-2
DNA: TGTGCCAGCAGCTTAGGATCGGACACCGGGGAGCTGTTTTTT
CDR3: CASSLGSDTGELFF

V: TRBV6-1
size: many
D: TRBD2
length: 13
J: TRBJ2-4
DNA: TGTGCCAGCAGTGAAGGGGGACTAGGGTTTCAGTACTTC
CDR3: CASSEGGLGFQYF

V: TRBV28
size: many
D: TRBD1
length: 12
J: TRBJ1-1
DNA: TGTGCCAGCAGTTTGCAGGACAGGACGGCTTTCTTT
CDR3: CASSLQDRTAFF

V: TRBV5-1
size: many
D: TRBD1
length: 17
J: TRBJ1-2
DNA: TGCGCCAGCAGCCTTGGTGCACCTGGACAGGGCGACTATGGCTACACCTTC
CDR3: CASSLGAPGQGDYGYTF

V: TRBV11-1
size: .
D: .
length: 16
J: TRBJ1-1
DNA: TGTGCCAGCAGTTTAAGGGCCACAGGAGGAAACACTGAAGCTTGCTTT
CDR3: CASSLRATGGNTEACF

V: TRBV20-1
size: many
D: TRBD1
length: 13
J: TRBJ2-7
DNA: TGCAGTGCTGGCGACAGGGAAACGGTCGGGCAGTACTTC
CDR3: CSAGDRETVGQYF

V: TRBV4-1
size: few
D: .
length: 16
J: TRBJ2-2
DNA: TGCGCCAGCAGCCTTAGGCCCACCACCAACACCGGGGAGCTGTTTTTT
CDR3: CASSLRPTTNTGELFF

V: TRBV13
size: many
D: .
length: 12
J: TRBJ2-7
DNA: TGTGCCAGCAGCTCCTTAGTGGACGAGCAGTACTTC
CDR3: CASSSLVDEQYF

V: TRBV12-3/TRBV12-4
size: many
D: TRBD1
length: 13
J: TRBJ1-2
DNA: TGTGCCAGCCTGGGACAGGGAGACTATGGCTACACCTTC
CDR3: CASLGQGDYGYTF

V: TRBV11-3
size: many
D: .
length: 16
J: TRBJ1-1
DNA: TGTGCCAGCAGCTTAGAGTGGACGGGGCTGAACACTGAAGCTTTCTTT
CDR3: CASSLEWTGLNTEAFF

V: TRBV28
size: many
D: TRBD1
length: 14
J: TRBJ2-7
DNA: TGTGCCAGCAGTTTCTGGGACAGGGGCTACGAGCAGTACTTC
CDR3: CASSFWDRGYEQYF

V: TRBV30
size: .
D: .
length: 13
J: TRBJ1-1
DNA: TGTGCCTGGAATACGGAAGAAAACACTGAAGCTTTCTTT
CDR3: CAWNTEENTEAFF

V: TRBV20-1
size: many
D: .
length: 12
J: TRBJ2-7
DNA: TGCAGTGCTAGAGTGGTAGACTACGAGCAGTACTTC
CDR3: CSARVVDYEQYF

V: TRBV7-2
size: many
D: .
length: 18
J: TRBJ1-1
DNA: TGTGCCAGCAGCTTTCCTCGACAGGATAATATGAGGAACACTGAAGCTTTCTTT
CDR3: CASSFPRQDNMRNTEAFF

V: TRBV12-3/TRBV12-4
size: many
D: .
length: 18
J: TRBJ1-5
DNA: TGTGCCAGCAGCCTAACCTTTATATCCGAGGAGGCAAATCAGCCCCAGCATTTT
CDR3: CASSLTFISEEANQPQHF

V: TRBV12-3/TRBV12-4
size: .
D: TRBD1
length: 15
J: TRBJ1-2
DNA: TGTGCCAGCAGTTTCTTTAACAGGGGAAACTATGGCTACACCTTC
CDR3: CASSFFNRGNYGYTF

V: TRBV12-3/TRBV12-4
size: .
D: TRBD2
length: 16
J: TRBJ2-3
DNA: TGTGCCAGCAGTCCAGGACTAGCGGGGATTACAGATACGCAGTATTTT
CDR3: CASSPGLAGITDTQYF

V: TRBV20-1
size: once
D: TRBD1
length: 14
J: TRBJ2-7
DNA: TGCAGTGCCCCCCGACGACAGGGAATCAACGAGCAGTACTTC
CDR3: CSAPRRQGINEQYF

V: TRBV12-3/TRBV12-4
size: many
D: .
length: 15
J: TRBJ2-2
DNA: TGTGCCAGCGGGGGGGACAGGCCGGACACCGGGGAGCTGTTTTTT
CDR3: CASGGDRPDTGELFF

V: TRBV24-1
size: .
D: TRBD2
length: 14
J: TRBJ2-5
DNA: TGTGCCACCAGTGGGCAGGGACTAGGAGAGACCCAGTACTTC
CDR3: CATSGQGLGETQYF

V: TRBV4-2
size: few
D: .
length: 14
J: TRBJ1-2
DNA: TGTGCCAGCAGCCAAGAAACAGAGAACTATGGCTACACCTTC
CDR3: CASSQETENYGYTF

V: TRBV10-3
size: many
D: .
length: 13
J: TRBJ1-2
DNA: TGTGCCATCCTTCTGGGCTCTGGCTATGGCTACACCTTC
CDR3: CAILLGSGYGYTF

V: TRBV4-2
size: .
D: .
length: 14
J: TRBJ1-1
DNA: TGTGCCAGCAGCCGACCGGGAGAGTCCCCAGAAGCTTTCTTT
CDR3: CASSRPGESPEAFF

V: TRBV20-1
size: few
D: .
length: 14
J: TRBJ2-4
DNA: TGCAGTGCGTACCCAATGGCGGCCAAAAACATTCAGTACTTC
CDR3: CSAYPMAAKNIQYF

V: TRBV7-2
size: many
D: .
length: 13
J: TRBJ2-7
DNA: TGTGCCAGCAGCTTAGGCCCCCCCCGCGAGCAGTACTTC
CDR3: CASSLGPPREQYF

V: TRBV7-2
size: many
D: .
length: 14
J: TRBJ1-1
DNA: TGTGCCAGCCACACTAGTCCCTCGAACACTGAAGCTTTCTTT
CDR3: CASHTSPSNTEAFF

V: TRBV27
size: .
D: .
length: 12
J: TRBJ1-1
DNA: TGTGCCAGCGTCAGCGAGAACACTGAAGCTTTCTTT
CDR3: CASVSENTEAFF

V: TRBV6-1
size: many
D: .
length: 15
J: TRBJ1-3
DNA: TGTGCCAGCAAGACCGGGACGCACTCTGGAAACACCATATATTTT
CDR3: CASKTGTHSGNTIYF

V: TRBV30
size: once
D: TRBD1
length: 14
J: TRBJ1-5
DNA: TGTGCCTGGAGTGTCAGGGGGTCTAATCAGCCCCAGCATTTT
CDR3: CAWSVRGSNQPQHF

V: TRBV5-1
size: many
D: .
length: 16
J: TRBJ2-5
DNA: TGCGCCAGCAGCTTGGTGTCTCGAGTAAACCGGGAGACCCAGTACTTC
CDR3: CASSLVSRVNRETQYF

V: TRBV20-1
size: few
D: TRBD2
length: 14
J: TRBJ2-7
DNA: TGCAGTGCCCAGCTCGCGGGGGAAGGCTACGAGCAGTACTTC
CDR3: CSAQLAGEGYEQYF

V: TRBV6-1
size: .
D: .
length: 15
J: TRBJ1-3
DNA: TGTGCCAGCAGCCGGACCCTGAGCTCTGGAAACACCATATATTTT
CDR3: CASSRTLSSGNTIYF

V: TRBV2
size: many
D: .
length: 13
J: TRBJ2-2
DNA: TGTGCCAGCAGTGAGTTGATCACCGGGGAGCTGTTTTTT
CDR3: CASSELITGELFF

V: TRBV12-3/TRBV12-4
size: many
D: .
length: 15
J: TRBJ1-3
DNA: TGTGCCAGCAGCCAGTGGGGGGACTCTGGAAACACCATATATTTT
CDR3: CASSQWGDSGNTIYF

V: TRBV28
size: .
D: .
length: 14
J: TRBJ1-2
DNA: TGTGCCAGCAGTTTCGCGTTCCAGGAATCCGGCTACACCTTC
CDR3: CASSFAFQESGYTF